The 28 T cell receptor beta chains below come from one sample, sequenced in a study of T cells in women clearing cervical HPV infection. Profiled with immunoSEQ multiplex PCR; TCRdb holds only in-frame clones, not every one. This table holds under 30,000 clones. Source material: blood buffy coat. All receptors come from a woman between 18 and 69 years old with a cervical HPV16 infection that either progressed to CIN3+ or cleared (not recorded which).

The CDR3 bases that were read are TGTGCCTGGTCGACAGGGGAAAATGAAAAG. Translated, it gives CAWSTGENEK. The CDR3 reads in full as CAWSTGENEKLFF. The chain joins TRBV30 to TRBJ2-2; 8 nucleotides match TRBD1. The CDR3 is cut off 3 residues early in the read; its end comes from the germline J gene. CDR1 and CDR2 (germline): GTSNPN, SVGIG (reference sequence). This CDR3 spans 13 amino acids.

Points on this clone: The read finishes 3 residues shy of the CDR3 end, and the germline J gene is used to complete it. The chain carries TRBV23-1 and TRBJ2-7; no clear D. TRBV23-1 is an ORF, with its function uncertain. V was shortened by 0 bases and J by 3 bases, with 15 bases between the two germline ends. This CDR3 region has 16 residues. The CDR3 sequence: CASSQSRAGDYYEQYF. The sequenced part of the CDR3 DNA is TGCGCCAGCAGTCAATCTAGGGCAGGAGATTACTACGAG.

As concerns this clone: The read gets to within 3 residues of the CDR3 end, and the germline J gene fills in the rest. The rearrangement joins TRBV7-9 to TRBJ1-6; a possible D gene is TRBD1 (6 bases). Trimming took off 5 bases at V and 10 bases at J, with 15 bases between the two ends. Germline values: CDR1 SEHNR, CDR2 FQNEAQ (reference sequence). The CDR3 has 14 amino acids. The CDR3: CASSDNRVRSPLHF. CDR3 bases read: TGTGCCAGCAGCGATAACAGGGTACGATCACCC.

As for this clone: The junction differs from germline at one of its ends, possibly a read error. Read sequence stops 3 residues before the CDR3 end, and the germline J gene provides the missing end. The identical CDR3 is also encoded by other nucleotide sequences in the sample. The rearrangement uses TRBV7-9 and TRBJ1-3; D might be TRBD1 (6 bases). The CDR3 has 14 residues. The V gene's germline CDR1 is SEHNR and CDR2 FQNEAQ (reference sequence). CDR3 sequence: CASSLEGEENTIYF. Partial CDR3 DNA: TGTGCCAGCAGCTTAGAGGGGGAAGAAAACACT.

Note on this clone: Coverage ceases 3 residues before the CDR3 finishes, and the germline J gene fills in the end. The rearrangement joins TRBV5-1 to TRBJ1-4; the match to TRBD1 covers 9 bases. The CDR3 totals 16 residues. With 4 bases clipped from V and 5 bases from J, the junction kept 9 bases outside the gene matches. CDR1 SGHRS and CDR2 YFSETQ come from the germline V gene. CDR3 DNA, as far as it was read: TGCGCCAGCAGCCCCGAGGGTGGACAGGGGAATGAAAAA. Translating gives CASSPEGGQGNEK. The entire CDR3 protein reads CASSPEGGQGNEKLFF.

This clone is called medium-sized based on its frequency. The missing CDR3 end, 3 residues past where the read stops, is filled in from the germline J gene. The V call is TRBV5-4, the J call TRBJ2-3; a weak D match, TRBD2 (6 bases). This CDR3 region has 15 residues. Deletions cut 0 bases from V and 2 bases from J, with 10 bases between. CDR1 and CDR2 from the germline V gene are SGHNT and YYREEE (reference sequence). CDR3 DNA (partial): TGTGCCAGCAGCTTGGCCCCGGGGGTCACAGATACG. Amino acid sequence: CASSLAPGVTDT. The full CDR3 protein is CASSLAPGVTDTQYF.

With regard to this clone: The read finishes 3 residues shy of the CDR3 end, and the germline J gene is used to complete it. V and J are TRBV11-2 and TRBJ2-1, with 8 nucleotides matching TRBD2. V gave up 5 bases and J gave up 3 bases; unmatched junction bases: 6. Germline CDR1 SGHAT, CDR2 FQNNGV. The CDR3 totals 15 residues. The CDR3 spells CASSPLSGSYNEQFF. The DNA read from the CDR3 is TGTGCCAGCAGCCCACTGAGCGGGAGCTACAATGAG.

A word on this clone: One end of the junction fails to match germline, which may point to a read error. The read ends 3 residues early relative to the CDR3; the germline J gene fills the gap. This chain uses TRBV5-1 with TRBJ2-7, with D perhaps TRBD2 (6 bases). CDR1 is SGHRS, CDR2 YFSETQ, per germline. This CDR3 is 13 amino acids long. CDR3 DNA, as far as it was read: TGCGCCAGCAGCCCGAGGGACTCCCACGAG. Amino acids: CASSPRDSHE. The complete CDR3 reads CASSPRDSHEQYF. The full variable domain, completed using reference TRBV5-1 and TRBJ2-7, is KAGVTQTPRYLIKTRGQQVTLSCSPISGHRSVSWYQQTPGQGLQFLFEYFSETQRNKGNFPGRFSGRQFSNSRSEMNVSTLELGDSALYLCASSPRDSHEQYFGPGTRLTVT.

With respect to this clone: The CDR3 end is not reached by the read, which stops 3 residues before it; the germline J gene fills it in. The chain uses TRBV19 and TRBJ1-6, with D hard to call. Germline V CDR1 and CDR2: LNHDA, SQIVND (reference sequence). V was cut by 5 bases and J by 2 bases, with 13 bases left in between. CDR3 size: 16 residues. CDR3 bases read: TGTGCCAGTAGTTACCGGCGGGGTGCCTATAATTCACCC. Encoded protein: CASSYRRGAYNSP. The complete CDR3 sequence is CASSYRRGAYNSPLHF.

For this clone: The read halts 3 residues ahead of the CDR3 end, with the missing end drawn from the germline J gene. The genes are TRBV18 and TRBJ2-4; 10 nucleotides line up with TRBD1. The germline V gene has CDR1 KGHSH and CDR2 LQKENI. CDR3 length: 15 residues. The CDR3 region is CASSLRKDRGGGQYF. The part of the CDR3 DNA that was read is TGTGCCAGCTCACTCCGAAAGGACAGGGGGGGAGGT.

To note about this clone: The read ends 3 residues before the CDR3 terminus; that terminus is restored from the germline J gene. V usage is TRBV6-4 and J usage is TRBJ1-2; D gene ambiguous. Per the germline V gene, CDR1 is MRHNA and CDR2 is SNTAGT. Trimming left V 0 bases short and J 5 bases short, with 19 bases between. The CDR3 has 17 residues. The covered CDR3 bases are TGTGCCAGCAGTGACTCGACGTTATCAGGATCATCGTATGGC. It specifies CASSDSTLSGSSYG. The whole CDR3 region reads CASSDSTLSGSSYGYTF.

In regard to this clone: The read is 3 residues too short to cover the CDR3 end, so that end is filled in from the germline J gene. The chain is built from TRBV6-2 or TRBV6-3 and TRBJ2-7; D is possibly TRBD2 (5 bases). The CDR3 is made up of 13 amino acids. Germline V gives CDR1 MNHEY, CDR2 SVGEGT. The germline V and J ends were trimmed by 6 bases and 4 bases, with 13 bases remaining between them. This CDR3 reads CASSPPRGYEQYF. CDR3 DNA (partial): TGTGCCAGCAGCCCCCCCAGAGGGTACGAG.

CDR3 residues: CASSLLQGGYGYTF. CDR3 bases read: TGTGCCAGCAGCTTGCTCCAGGGGGGCTATGGC. This sequence joins TRBV5-4 and TRBJ1-2, with 7 positions matching TRBD1. The read falls 3 residues short of the CDR3 end, and the missing part is taken from the germline J gene. The germline V gene encodes CDR1 SGHNT and CDR2 YYREEE (reference sequence). Germline trimming cut 1 base from V and 4 bases from J; bases unmatched to any gene: 4. The CDR3 contains 14 residues. The whole variable domain, filled in from reference TRBV5-4 and TRBJ1-2, reads ETGVTQSPTHLIKTRGQQVTLRCSSQSGHNTVSWYQQALGQGPQFIFQYYREEENGRGNFPPRFSGLQFPNYSSELNVNALELDDSALYLCASSLLQGGYGYTFGSGTRLTVV.

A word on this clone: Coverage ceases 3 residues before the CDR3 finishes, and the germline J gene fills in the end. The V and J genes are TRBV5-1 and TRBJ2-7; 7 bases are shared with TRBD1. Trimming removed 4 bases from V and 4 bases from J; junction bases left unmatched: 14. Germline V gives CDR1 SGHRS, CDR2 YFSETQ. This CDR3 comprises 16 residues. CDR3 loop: CASSLQPTGVQYEQYF. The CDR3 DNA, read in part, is TGCGCCAGCAGCCTTCAGCCCACAGGGGTCCAATACGAG. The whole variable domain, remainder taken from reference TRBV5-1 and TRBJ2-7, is KAGVTQTPRYLIKTRGQQVTLSCSPISGHRSVSWYQQTPGQGLQFLFEYFSETQRNKGNFPGRFSGRQFSNSRSEMNVSTLELGDSALYLCASSLQPTGVQYEQYFGPGTRLTVT.

The CDR3 is CSARGQNPSTDTQYF. CDR3 bases read: TGCAGTGCTAGAGGACAGAACCCTAGCACAGATACG. The chain uses TRBV20-1 and TRBJ2-3; tentatively, D is TRBD1 (5 bases). The read falls 3 residues short of the CDR3 end, and the missing part is taken from the germline J gene. CDR1 DFQATT and CDR2 SNEGSKA come from the germline V gene (reference sequence). Trimming stripped 1 base from V and 0 bases from J, with 11 bases between. The CDR3 sequence is 15 residues long.

CDR3 bases read: TGTGCCAGCAGCTTGGGGGACAGGGGCCGTGACGAG. This sequence encodes CASSLGDRGRDE. The full-length CDR3 reads as CASSLGDRGRDEQYF. The chain couples TRBV5-6 to TRBJ2-7, with 10 bases matching TRBD1. The read falls 3 residues short of the CDR3 end, and the missing part is taken from the germline J gene. The length of the CDR3 is 15 residues. Germline V gene data show CDR1 as SGHDT and CDR2 as YYEEEE. J was trimmed by 5 bases and V by 0 bases; bases with no gene match: 5.

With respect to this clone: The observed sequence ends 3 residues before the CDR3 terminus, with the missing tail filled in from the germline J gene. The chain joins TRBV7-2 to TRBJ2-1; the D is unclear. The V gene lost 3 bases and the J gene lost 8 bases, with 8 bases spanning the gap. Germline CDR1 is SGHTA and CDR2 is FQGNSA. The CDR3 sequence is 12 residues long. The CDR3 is CASSFLRYEQFF. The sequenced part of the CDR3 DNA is TGTGCCAGCAGCTTCCTACGGTATGAG. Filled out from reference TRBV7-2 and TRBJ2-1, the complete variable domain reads GAGVSQSPSNKVTEKGKDVELRCDPISGHTALYWYRQSLGQGLEFLIYFQGNSAPDKSGLPSDRFSAERTGGSVSTLTIQRTQQEDSAVYLCASSFLRYEQFFGPGTRLTVL.

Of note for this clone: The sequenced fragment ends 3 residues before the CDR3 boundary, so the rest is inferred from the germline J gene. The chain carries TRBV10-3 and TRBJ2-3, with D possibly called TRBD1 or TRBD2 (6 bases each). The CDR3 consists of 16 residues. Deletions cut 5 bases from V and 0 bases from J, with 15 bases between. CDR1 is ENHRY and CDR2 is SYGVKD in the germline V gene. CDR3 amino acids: CAISKAGQISTDTQYF. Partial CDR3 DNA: TGTGCCATCAGTAAGGCGGGACAAATAAGCACAGATACG.

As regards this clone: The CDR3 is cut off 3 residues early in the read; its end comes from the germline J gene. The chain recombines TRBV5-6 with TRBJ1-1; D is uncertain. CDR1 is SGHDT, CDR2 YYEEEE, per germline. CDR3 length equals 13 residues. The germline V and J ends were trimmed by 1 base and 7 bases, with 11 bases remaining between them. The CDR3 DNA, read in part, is TGTGCCAGCAGCTTGTATGATCGGGGTGAA. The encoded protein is CASSLYDRGE. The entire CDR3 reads CASSLYDRGEAFF.

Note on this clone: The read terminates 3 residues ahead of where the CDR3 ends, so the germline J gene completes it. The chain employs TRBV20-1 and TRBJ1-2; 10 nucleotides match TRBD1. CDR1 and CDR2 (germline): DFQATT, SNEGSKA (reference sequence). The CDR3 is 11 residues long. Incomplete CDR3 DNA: TGCAGTGCCGGGACAGGGGTGGGC. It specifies CSAGTGVG. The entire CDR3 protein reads CSAGTGVGYTF.

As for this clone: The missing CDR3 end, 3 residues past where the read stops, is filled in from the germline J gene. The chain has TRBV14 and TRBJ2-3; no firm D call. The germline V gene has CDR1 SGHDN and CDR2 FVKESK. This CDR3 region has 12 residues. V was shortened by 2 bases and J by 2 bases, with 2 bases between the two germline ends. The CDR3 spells CASSQHTDTQYF. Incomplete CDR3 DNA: TGTGCCAGCAGCCAACACACAGATACG.

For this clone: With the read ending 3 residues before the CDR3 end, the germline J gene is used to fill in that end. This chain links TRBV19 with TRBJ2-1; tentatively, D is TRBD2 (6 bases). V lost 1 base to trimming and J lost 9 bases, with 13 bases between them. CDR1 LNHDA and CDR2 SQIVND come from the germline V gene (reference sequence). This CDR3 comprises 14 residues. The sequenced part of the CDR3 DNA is TGTGCCAGTAGTATAGGACTAGATCTAGGTGAG. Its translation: CASSIGLDLGE. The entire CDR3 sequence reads CASSIGLDLGEQFF.

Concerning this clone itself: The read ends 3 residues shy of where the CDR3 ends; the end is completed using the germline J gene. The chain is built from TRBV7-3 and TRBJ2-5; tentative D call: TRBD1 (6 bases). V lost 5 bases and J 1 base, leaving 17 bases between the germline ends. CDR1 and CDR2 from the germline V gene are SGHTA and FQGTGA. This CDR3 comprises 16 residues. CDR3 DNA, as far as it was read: TGTGCCAGCAGCGTGACAGGACCCACACCCCAAGAGACC. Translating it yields CASSVTGPTPQET. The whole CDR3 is CASSVTGPTPQETQYF. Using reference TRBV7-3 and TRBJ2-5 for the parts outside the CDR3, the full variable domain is GAGVSQTPSNKVTEKGKYVELRCDPISGHTALYWYRQSLGQGPEFLIYFQGTGAADDSGLPNDRFFAVRPEGSVSTLKIQRTERGDSAVYLCASSVTGPTPQETQYFGPGTRLLVL.

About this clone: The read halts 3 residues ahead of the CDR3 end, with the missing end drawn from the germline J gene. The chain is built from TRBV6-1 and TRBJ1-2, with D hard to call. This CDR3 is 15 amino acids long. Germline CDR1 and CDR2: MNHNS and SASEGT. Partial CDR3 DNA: TGTGCCAGCAGTGAAGGTCCCCCATCCTCCTACGAC. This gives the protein CASSEGPPSSYD. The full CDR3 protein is CASSEGPPSSYDYTF.

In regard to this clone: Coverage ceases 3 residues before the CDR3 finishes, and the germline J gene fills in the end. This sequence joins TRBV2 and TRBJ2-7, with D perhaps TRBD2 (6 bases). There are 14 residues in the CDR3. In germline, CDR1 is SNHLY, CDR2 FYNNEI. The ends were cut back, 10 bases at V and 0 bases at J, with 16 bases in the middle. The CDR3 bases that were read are TGTGCCACCTCTAGCGCGCGCAGCTCCTACGAG. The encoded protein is CATSSARSSYE. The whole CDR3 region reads CATSSARSSYEQYF.

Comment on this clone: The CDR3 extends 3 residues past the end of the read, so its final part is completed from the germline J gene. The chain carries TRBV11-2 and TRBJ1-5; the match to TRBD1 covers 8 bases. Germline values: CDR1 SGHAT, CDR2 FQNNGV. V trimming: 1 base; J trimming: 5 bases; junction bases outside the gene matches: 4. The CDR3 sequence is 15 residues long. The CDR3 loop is CASSLGQGRHQPQHF. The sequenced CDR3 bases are TGTGCCAGCAGCTTAGGACAGGGGCGGCATCAGCCC.

This CDR3 reads CTVSGRGPDTEAFF. CDR3 DNA, as far as it was read: TGCACCGTGTCGGGTAGGGGGCCTGACACTGAA. This chain connects TRBV29-1 to TRBJ1-1; 7 nucleotides align to TRBD1. The read ends 3 residues early relative to the CDR3; the germline J gene fills the gap. Germline V CDR1 and CDR2: SQVTM, ANQGSEA. The length of the CDR3 is 14 residues.

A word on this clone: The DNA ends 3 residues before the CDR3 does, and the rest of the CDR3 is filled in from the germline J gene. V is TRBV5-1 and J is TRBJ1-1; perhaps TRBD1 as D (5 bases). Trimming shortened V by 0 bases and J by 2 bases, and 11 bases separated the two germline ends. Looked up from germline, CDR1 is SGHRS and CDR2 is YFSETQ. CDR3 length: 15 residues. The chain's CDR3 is CASSLEAGSNTEAFF. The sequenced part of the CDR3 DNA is TGCGCCAGCAGCTTGGAGGCAGGGAGTAACACTGAA. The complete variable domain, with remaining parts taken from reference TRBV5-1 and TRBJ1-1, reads KAGVTQTPRYLIKTRGQQVTLSCSPISGHRSVSWYQQTPGQGLQFLFEYFSETQRNKGNFPGRFSGRQFSNSRSEMNVSTLELGDSALYLCASSLEAGSNTEAFFGQGTRLTVV.